This T cell receptor beta chain was profiled in a study of T cell clusters in autoimmune cytopenias. One tube held mixed TRB-A and TRB-B primer pools for touch-down PCR. TCRdb re-called the multiplex PCR reads; every CDR3 protein appears as one record, without DNA. The sample totals under 11,000 distinct CDR3 sequences. Approximately 36,000 genome equivalents of blood DNA were amplified for TRB. Germline CDR1 SGHTA, CDR2 FQGNSA. The CDR3 is 15 residues long. Another study also made use of these data, one on T cell repertoires in aging, cancer and after chemotherapy.

Sequencing was done on a sample of peripheral blood. This TCR derives from a human donor in good health. The chain couples TRBV7-2 to TRBJ2-3; TCRdb's assignment of TRBD1 cannot be checked, as there is no DNA. The CDR3 spells CASSRGRLNTDTQYF. Combining the CDR3 with reference TRBV7-2 and TRBJ2-3 gives the whole variable domain GAGVSQSPSNKVTEKGKDVELRCDPISGHTALYWYRQSLGQGLEFLIYFQGNSAPDKSGLPSDRFSAERTGGSVSTLTIQRTQQEDSAVYLCASSRGRLNTDTQYFGPGTRLTVL.